This TCR beta chain was observed in a study of CD8 T cell repertoires and HIV-1 epitope variants. Whole-study context: Each of Twenty-five Gag and Nef epitope peptides stimulated a separate culture. The baseline condition was 1M T cells left uncultured. Control wells had CMV/EBV/flu peptides, negative Ebola AY9, or no peptide.

Data came from immunoSEQ multiplex PCR; TCRdb stores just in-frame clones and leaves some out. Among 2,500 to 3,000 clones listed, about two thirds were seen once. About this clone itself: Its antigen is not identified.

Looked up from germline, CDR1 is MDHEN and CDR2 is SYDVKM. This CDR3 has 17 residues. V gave up 5 bases and J gave up 7 bases; unmatched junction bases: 10. Material for sequencing was cultured CD8+ T cells derived from PBMCs. The TCR comes from a male donor with HIV. The rearrangement links TRBV28 to TRBJ2-5; 16 nucleotides match TRBD2. The CDR3 region has the DNA TGTGCCAGCAGTAGGGGACCGGGACTAGCGGGAGGGACGACCCAGTACTTC. Protein: CASSRGPGLAGGTTQYF.